This T cell receptor (beta chain) emerged from a study of cytomegalovirus exposure and HLA in healthy donors. Study-level results: Fewer N-insertions (relative to the approximately 670-donor mean) were reportedly seen in an Asian-associated ancestry cluster in a later analysis. Published work reported that the classifier diagnosed cytomegalovirus status with high specificity and sensitivity. Generally TCR sequences proved uncommon, though certain public TCRs appeared in numerous donors.

In germline, CDR1 is SGDLS, CDR2 YYNGEE. Trimming pared 0 bases from V and 5 bases from J, leaving 8 bases between. The CDR3 loop spans 14 amino acids. It was with 60 Vbeta and 13 Jbeta primers that the PCR ran. Clones were read by immunoSEQ multiplex PCR, and TCRdb kept only the in-frame ones, dropping some. Here the sample spans 100,000 to 150,000 clones, less than 80% being singletons. As to this clone: The antigen remains undetermined.

This chain links TRBV9 with TRBJ2-2; no definite D call. The sample consisted of PBMCs. This receptor was taken from a woman aged 50 to 60 in good health and CMV-seronegative. CDR3 sequence reads: CASSVEVRTGELFF. CDR3 DNA: TGTGCCAGCAGCGTAGAAGTACGGACCGGGGAGCTGTTTTTT.